This T cell receptor (beta chain) appears in the sequencing data of a study of CXCR3-negative and CXCR3-positive naive CD8 T cells. Study-wide results and limits: CXCR3-negative naive cells had less hydrophobic TRB CDR3s than did CXCR3-positive naive cells.

The CDR3 has 15 residues. Germline CDR1 MGHRA, CDR2 YSYEKL. UMI-labeled 5' RACE yielded the TRB cDNA libraries. TCRdb reprocessed the 5' RACE reads and reports one entry per CDR3 protein, with no DNA. The sample data list 70,000 to 100,000 distinct CDR3 sequences. As to this clonotype: Its antigen is not identified.

The chain links TRBV4-1 to TRBJ2-7; TCRdb's assignment of TRBD2 cannot be checked, as there is no DNA. Sequenced: naive CXCR3- CD8+ T cells from blood. Subset of the sample: CD45RO-CCR7+CD27+CD95- naive CD8+ T cells lacking CXCR3 (TNR3-). The sequence was collected from a human donor in good health. Some clones in this sample may be carry-over from other donors' samples. The CDR3 region is CASSLFSGGLYEQYF.